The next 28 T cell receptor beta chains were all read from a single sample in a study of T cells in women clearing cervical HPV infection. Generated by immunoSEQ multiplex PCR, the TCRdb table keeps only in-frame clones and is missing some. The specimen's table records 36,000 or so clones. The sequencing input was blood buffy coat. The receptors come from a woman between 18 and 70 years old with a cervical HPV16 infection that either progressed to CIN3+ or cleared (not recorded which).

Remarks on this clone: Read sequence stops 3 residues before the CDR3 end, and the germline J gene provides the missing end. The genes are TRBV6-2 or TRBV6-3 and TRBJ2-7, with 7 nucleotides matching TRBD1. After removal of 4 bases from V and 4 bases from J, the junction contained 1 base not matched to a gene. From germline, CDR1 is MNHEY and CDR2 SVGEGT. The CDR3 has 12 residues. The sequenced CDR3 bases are TGTGCCAGCAGTTCGGACAGGTACGAG. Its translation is CASSSDRYE. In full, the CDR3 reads CASSSDRYEQYF.

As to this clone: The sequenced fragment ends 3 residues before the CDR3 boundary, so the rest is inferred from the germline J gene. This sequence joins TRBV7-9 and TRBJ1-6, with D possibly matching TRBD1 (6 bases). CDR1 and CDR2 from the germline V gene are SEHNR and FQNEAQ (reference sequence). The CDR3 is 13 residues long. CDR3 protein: CASSFEGGSPLHF. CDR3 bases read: TGTGCCAGCAGCTTCGAAGGGGGTTCGCCC. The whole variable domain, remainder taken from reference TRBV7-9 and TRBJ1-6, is DTGVSQNPRHKITKRGQNVTFRCDPISEHNRLYWYRQTLGQGPEFLTYFQNEAQLEKSRLLSDRFSAERPKGSFSTLEIQRTEQGDSAMYLCASSFEGGSPLHFGNGTRLTVT.

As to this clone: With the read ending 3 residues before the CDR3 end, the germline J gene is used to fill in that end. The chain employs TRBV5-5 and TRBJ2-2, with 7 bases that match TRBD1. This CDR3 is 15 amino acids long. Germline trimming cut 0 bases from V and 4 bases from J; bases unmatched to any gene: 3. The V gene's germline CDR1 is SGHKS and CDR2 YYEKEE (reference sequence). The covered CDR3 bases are TGTGCCAGCAGCTTGGTAGGGGGCCGCACCGGGGAG. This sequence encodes CASSLVGGRTGE. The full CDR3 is CASSLVGGRTGELFF.

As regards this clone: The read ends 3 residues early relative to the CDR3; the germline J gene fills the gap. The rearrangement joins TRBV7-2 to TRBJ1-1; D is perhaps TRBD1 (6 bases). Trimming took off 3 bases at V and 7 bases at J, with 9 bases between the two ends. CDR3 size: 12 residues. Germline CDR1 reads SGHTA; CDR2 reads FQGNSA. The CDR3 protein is CASSLTGSEAFF. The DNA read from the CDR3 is TGTGCCAGCAGCTTGACAGGTAGTGAA.

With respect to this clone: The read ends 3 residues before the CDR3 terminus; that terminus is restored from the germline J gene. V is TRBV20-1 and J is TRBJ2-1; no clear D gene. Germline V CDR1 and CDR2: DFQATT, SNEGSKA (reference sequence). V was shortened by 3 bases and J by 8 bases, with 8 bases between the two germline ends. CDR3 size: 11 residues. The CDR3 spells CSASSMDEQFF. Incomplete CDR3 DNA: TGCAGTGCTAGTAGCATGGATGAG.

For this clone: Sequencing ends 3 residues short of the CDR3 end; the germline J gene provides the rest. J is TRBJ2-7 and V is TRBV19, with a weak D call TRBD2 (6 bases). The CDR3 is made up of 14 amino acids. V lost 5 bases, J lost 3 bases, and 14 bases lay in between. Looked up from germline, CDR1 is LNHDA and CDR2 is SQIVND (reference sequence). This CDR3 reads CASSFSGEDYEQYF. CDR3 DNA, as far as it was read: TGTGCCAGTAGTTTTTCGGGGGAGGACTACGAG.

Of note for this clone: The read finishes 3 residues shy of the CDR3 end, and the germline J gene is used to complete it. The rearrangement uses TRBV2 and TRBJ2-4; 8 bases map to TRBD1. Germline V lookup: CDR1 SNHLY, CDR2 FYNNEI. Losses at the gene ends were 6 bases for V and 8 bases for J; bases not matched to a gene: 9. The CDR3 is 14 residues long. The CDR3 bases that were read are TGTGCCAGCAGAGTTGGACAGGGACTTGACATT. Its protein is CASRVGQGLDI. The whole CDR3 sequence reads CASRVGQGLDIQYF.

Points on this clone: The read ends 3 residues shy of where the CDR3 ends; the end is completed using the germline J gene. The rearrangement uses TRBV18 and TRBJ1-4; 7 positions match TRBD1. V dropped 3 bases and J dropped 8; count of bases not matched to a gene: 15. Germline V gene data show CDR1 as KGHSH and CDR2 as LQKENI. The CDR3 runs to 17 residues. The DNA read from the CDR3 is TGTGCCAGCTCACCGACCTACTCGACAGGGTCAAGCGAAAAA. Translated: CASSPTYSTGSSEK. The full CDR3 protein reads CASSPTYSTGSSEKLFF.

Partial CDR3 DNA: TGCAGTGCTAGGAGGGCAGGGGTCATGAACACTGAA. Its protein product is CSARRAGVMNTE. The entire CDR3 reads CSARRAGVMNTEAFF. The chain recombines TRBV20-1 with TRBJ1-1, with D possibly being TRBD1 (6 bases). Coverage ceases 3 residues before the CDR3 finishes, and the germline J gene fills in the end. The CDR3 loop spans 15 amino acids. V gave up 3 bases and J gave up 0 bases, with 14 bases separating them. Germline assignment: CDR1 DFQATT and CDR2 SNEGSKA (reference sequence).

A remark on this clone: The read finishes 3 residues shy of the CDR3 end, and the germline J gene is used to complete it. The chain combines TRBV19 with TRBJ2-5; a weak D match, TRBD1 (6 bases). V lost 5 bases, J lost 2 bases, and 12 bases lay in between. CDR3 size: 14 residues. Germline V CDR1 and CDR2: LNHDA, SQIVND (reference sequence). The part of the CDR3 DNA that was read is TGTGCCAGTAGTGCACAGGGTTATCAAGAGACC. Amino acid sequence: CASSAQGYQET. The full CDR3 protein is CASSAQGYQETQYF. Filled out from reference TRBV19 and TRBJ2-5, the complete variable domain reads DGGITQSPKYLFRKEGQNVTLSCEQNLNHDAMYWYRQDPGQGLRLIYYSQIVNDFQKGDIAEGYSVSREKKESFPLTVTSAQKNPTAFYLCASSAQGYQETQYFGPGTRLLVL.

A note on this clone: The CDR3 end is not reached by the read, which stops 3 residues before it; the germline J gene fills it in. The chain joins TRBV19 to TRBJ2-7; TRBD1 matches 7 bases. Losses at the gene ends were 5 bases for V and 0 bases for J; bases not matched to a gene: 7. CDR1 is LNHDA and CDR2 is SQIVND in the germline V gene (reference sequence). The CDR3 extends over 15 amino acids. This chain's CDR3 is CASSLQGTHSYEQYF. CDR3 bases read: TGTGCCAGTAGTCTACAGGGGACCCACTCCTACGAG.

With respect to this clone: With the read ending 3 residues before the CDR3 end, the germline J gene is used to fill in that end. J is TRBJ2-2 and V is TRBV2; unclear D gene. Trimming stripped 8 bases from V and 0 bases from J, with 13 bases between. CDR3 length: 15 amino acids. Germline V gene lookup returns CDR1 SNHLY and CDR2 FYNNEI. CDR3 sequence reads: CASCGLGSNTGELFF. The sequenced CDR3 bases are TGTGCCAGCTGCGGTCTGGGTTCGAACACCGGGGAG.

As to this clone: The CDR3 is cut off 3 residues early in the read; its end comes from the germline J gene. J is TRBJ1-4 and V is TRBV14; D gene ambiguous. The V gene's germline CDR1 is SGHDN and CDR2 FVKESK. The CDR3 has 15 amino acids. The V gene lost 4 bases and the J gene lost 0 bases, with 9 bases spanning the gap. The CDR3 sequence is CASSPGDPTNEKLFF. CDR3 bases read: TGTGCCAGCAGCCCAGGTGATCCAACTAATGAAAAA.

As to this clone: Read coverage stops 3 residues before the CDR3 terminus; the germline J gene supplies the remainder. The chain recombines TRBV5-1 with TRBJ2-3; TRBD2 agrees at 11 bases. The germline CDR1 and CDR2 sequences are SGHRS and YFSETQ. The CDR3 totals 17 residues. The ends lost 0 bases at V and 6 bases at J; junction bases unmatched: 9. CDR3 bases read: TGCGCCAGCAGCTTGGGACTAGCGGGGATCCACGTGGATACG. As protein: CASSLGLAGIHVDT. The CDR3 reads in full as CASSLGLAGIHVDTQYF.

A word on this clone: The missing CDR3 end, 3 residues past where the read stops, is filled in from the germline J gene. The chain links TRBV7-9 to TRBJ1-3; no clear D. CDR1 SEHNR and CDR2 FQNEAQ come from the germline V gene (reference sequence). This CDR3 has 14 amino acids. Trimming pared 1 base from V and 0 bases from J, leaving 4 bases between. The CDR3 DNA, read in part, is TGTGCCAGCAGCTTAGACGGCTCTGGAAACACC. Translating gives CASSLDGSGNT. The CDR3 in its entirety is CASSLDGSGNTIYF. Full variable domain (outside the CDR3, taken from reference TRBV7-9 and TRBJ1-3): DTGVSQNPRHKITKRGQNVTFRCDPISEHNRLYWYRQTLGQGPEFLTYFQNEAQLEKSRLLSDRFSAERPKGSFSTLEIQRTEQGDSAMYLCASSLDGSGNTIYFGEGSWLTVV.

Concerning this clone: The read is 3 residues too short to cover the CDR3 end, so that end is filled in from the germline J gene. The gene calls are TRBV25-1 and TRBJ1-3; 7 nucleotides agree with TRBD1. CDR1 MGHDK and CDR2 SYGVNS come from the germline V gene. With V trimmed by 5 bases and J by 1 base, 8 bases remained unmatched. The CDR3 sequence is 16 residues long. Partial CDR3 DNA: TGTGCCAGCAGTCTACAGGGGAGCGGTTCTGGAAACACC. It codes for CASSLQGSGSGNT. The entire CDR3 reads CASSLQGSGSGNTIYF.

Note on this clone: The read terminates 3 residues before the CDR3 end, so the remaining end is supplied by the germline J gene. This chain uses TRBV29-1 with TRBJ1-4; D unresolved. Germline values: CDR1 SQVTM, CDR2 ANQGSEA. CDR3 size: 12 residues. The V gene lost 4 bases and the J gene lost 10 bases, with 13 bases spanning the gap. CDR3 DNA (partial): TGCAGCGTTGTCGGGTACTTGGGAAAA. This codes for CSVVGYLGK. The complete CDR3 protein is CSVVGYLGKLFF.

The CDR3 bases that were read are TGTGCCAGCAGTGAGGGTGTTGGGGGCGTAGAGACC. Amino acids: CASSEGVGGVET. The whole CDR3 protein reads CASSEGVGGVETQYF. The chain joins TRBV6-1 to TRBJ2-5; possibly TRBD1 for D (6 bases). The CDR3 is cut off 3 residues early in the read; its end comes from the germline J gene. This CDR3 is built from 15 residues. Germline assignment: CDR1 MNHNS and CDR2 SASEGT. The ends were cut back, 3 bases at V and 4 bases at J, with 15 bases in the middle.

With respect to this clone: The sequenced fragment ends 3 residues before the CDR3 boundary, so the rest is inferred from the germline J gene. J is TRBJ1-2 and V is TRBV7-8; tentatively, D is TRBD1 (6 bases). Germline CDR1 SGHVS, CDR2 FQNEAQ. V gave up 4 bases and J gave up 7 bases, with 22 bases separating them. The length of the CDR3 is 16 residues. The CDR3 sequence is CASSSSGWRGRFGYTF. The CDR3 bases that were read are TGTGCCAGCAGCTCCTCGGGTTGGCGGGGGCGATTTGGC.

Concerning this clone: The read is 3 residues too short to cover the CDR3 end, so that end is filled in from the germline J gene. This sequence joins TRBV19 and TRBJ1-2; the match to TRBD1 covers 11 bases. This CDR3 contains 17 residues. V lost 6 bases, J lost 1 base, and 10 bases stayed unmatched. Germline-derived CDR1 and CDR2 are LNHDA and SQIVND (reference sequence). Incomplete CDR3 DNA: TGTGCCAGTAGCCCCGGGACAGGGGGTCGATATAACTATGGC. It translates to CASSPGTGGRYNYG. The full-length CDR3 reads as CASSPGTGGRYNYGYTF.

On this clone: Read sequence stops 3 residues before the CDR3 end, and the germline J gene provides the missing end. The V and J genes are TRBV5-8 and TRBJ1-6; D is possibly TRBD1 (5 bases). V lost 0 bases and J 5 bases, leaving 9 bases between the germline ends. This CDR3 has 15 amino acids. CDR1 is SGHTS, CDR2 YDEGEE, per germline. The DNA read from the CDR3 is TGTGCCAGCAGCTTGGGACAGCCTGATAATTCACCC. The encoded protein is CASSLGQPDNSP. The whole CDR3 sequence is CASSLGQPDNSPLHF.

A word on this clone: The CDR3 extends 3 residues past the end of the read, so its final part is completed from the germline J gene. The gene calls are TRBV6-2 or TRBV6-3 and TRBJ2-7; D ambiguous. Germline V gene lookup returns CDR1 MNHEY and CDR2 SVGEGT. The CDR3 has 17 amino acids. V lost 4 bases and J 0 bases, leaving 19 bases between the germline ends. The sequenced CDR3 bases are TGTGCCAGCAGTTCCACCACCGATAAATACTACTCCTACGAG. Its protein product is CASSSTTDKYYSYE. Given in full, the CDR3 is CASSSTTDKYYSYEQYF.

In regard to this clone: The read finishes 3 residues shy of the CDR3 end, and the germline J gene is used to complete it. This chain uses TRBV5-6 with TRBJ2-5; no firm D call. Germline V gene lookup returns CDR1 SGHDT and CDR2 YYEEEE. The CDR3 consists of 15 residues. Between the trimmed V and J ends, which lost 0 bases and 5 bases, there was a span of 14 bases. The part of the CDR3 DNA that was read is TGTGCCAGCAGCTTGGGTCTAGGCCCCGGTGAGACC. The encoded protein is CASSLGLGPGET. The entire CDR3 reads CASSLGLGPGETQYF.

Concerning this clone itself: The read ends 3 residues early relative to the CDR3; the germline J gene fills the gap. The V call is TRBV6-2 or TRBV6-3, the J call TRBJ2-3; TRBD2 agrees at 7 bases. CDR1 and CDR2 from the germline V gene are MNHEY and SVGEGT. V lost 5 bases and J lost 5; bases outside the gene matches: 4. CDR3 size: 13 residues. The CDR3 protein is CASSPAGEDTQYF. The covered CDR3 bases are TGTGCCAGCAGTCCCGCGGGGGAAGATACG.

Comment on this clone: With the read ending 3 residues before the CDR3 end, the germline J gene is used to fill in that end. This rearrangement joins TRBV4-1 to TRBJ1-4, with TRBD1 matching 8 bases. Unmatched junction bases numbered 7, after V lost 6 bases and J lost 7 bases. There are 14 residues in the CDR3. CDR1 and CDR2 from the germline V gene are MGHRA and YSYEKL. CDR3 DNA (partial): TGCGCCAGCAGGCCCGGACAGGGAGGTGAAAAA. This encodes CASRPGQGGEK. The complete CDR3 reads CASRPGQGGEKLFF.

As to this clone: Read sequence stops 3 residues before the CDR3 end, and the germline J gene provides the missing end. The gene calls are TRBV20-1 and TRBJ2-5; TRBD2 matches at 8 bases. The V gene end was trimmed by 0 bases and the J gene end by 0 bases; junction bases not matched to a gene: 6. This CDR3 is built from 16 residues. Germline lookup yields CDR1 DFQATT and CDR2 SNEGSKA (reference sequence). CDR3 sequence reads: CSARESSSGYQETQYF. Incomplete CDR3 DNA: TGCAGTGCTAGAGAGTCGTCTAGCGGGTACCAAGAGACC.

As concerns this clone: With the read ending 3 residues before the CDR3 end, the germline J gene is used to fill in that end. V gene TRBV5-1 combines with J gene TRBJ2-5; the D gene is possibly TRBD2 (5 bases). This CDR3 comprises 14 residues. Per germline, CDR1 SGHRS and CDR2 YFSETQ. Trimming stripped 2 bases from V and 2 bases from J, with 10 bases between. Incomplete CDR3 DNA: TGCGCCAGCAGCTTAGGAGTAGCGCAAGAGACC. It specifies CASSLGVAQET. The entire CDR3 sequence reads CASSLGVAQETQYF.

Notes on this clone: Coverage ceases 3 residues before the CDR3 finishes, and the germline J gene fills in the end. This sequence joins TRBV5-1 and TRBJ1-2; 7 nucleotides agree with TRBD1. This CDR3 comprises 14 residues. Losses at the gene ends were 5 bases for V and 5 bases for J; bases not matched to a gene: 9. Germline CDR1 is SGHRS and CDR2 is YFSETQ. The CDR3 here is CASSSSGTAYGYTF. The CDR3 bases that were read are TGCGCCAGCAGTTCGTCCGGGACAGCGTATGGC.